What follows describes a single T cell receptor (beta chain). The sample is drawn from a study of radiotherapy plus CTLA-4 blockade in lung cancer. Sequenced by immunoSEQ multiplex PCR; TCRdb stores in-frame clones only, minus some. The top ten hold 2.5% to 3.5% of the sample, which has approximately 110,000 clones, approximately 80% seen once. This CDR3 is built from 13 residues. Germline values: CDR1 GTSNPN, CDR2 SVGIG (reference sequence). Trimming removed 4 bases at V and 3 bases at J, with 12 bases between. The input for sequencing was peripheral blood, taken from a patient treated with radiotherapy plus ipilimumab. This rearrangement joins TRBV30 to TRBJ1-2; D is unclear. The sequence derives from a human donor with non-small cell lung cancer that progressed on radiotherapy plus ipilimumab. Some clones in this sample may be carry-over from other donors' samples. This chain's CDR3 is CAWNPLSDYGYTF. CDR3 coding DNA: TGTGCCTGGAATCCCCTATCTGACTATGGCTACACCTTC.